The 27 T cell receptor beta chains in this list originate from one sample, sequenced in a study of T-cell reconstitution after alpha-beta-depleted transplantation in children. Unique molecular identifiers featured in how the TCRbeta library was prepared. Using its own MiXCR run on the PCR reads, TCRdb lists one record per CDR3 protein. Seen here are about 500,000 distinct CDR3 sequences, 32% observed once, and the top ten hold approximately 2.3%. Sequencing used PBMCs from the stem cell graft donor, obtained from the stem cell graft. These receptor sequences come from a human donor who donated a stem cell graft to a child with aplastic anemia.

This clonotype was seen more than once but under ten times. This chain connects TRBV6-2 or TRBV6-3 to TRBJ1-1; D unresolved. The ends were cut back, 7 bases at V and 5 bases at J, with 11 bases in the middle. CDR1 is MNHEY and CDR2 is SVGEGT in the germline V gene. The CDR3 consists of 12 residues. CDR3 residues: CASTVKGTEAFF. The CDR3 DNA sequence: TGTGCCAGCACGGTTAAGGGAACTGAAGCTTTCTTT.

V usage is TRBV7-2 and J usage is TRBJ2-1; D unclear. CDR1 is SGHTA, CDR2 FQGNSA, per germline. V lost 6 bases, J lost 6 bases, and 6 bases lay in between. The CDR3 has 11 residues. For the CDR3, the DNA is TGTGCCAGCAGTATAAGCAATGAGCAGTTCTTC. Protein: CASSISNEQFF.

This rearrangement joins TRBV7-2 to TRBJ2-1, with D maybe TRBD2 (6 bases). This CDR3 contains 15 residues. Germline lookup yields CDR1 SGHTA and CDR2 FQGNSA. V lost 1 base and J 10 bases, leaving 17 bases between the germline ends. The DNA of the CDR3 is TGTGCCAGCAGCTTAGACCCGATCTCGGGGAGGGAGCAGTTCTTC. As protein: CASSLDPISGREQFF.

This clonotype was seen only a few times. The V gene is TRBV2, the J gene TRBJ1-2, with 11 nucleotides matching TRBD1. Germline CDR1 SNHLY, CDR2 FYNNEI. This CDR3 region has 15 residues. The trim removed 6 bases at V and 5 bases at J, leaving 8 bases unmatched. The CDR3 spells CASSAPDRGPYGYTF. The CDR3 coding sequence is TGTGCCAGCAGCGCCCCGGACAGGGGGCCTTATGGCTACACCTTC.

The genes are TRBV6-1 and TRBJ2-1, with TRBD2 as a possible D gene (6 bases). CDR3 length: 13 amino acids. Trimming pared 5 bases from V and 6 bases from J, leaving 11 bases between. Germline V gene sequence: CDR1 MNHNS, CDR2 SASEGT. The CDR3 DNA is TGTGCCAGCAGTACCCTAGCGAGCAATGAGCAGTTCTTC. This gives the protein CASSTLASNEQFF.

This sequence joins TRBV7-6 and TRBJ2-2; D perhaps matches TRBD1 (6 bases). The V gene lost 5 bases and the J gene lost 8 bases, with 9 bases spanning the gap. Germline CDR1 reads SGHVS; CDR2 reads FNYEAQ. The CDR3 is made up of 12 amino acids. The CDR3 region has the DNA TGTGCCAGCAGCCGAGACAGGGGGGAGCTGTTTTTT. It yields the protein CASSRDRGELFF.

The chain combines TRBV20-1 with TRBJ2-1; 7 nucleotides line up with TRBD1. Unmatched junction bases numbered 8, after V lost 1 base and J lost 8 bases. The germline V gene encodes CDR1 DFQATT and CDR2 SNEGSKA (reference sequence). The CDR3 runs to 14 residues. CDR3 loop: CSARGQGLFDEQFF. DNA of the CDR3: TGCAGTGCTAGAGGACAGGGCCTTTTTGATGAGCAGTTCTTC.

The CDR3 sequence is CASSLHAGGPRYEQYF. In DNA, the CDR3 is TGTGCCAGCAGTTTACATGCGGGAGGGCCGCGTTACGAGCAGTACTTC. This chain uses TRBV28 with TRBJ2-7; 9 nucleotides agree with TRBD2. This CDR3 region has 16 residues. Losses at the gene ends were 2 bases for V and 4 bases for J; bases not matched to a gene: 9. From germline, CDR1 is MDHEN and CDR2 SYDVKM.

There are a few counts of this clonotype. The V gene is TRBV5-6, the J gene TRBJ2-6; D may be TRBD1 (6 bases). Germline CDR1 reads SGHDT; CDR2 reads YYEEEE. The CDR3 consists of 16 residues. V was trimmed by 5 bases and J by 4 bases, leaving 16 bases between them. CDR3 sequence (DNA): TGTGCCAGCAGGCCGACAGGATTAGGAGGGGCCAACGTCCTGACTTTC. Its translation: CASRPTGLGGANVLTF.

This chain connects TRBV20-1 to TRBJ2-1; TRBD1 might be the D (6 bases). The CDR3 loop spans 13 amino acids. The germline V gene has CDR1 DFQATT and CDR2 SNEGSKA (reference sequence). V was pared by 1 base and J by 6 bases, with 10 bases between. The DNA of the CDR3 is TGCAGTGCTAGAGTACAGGGTAGCAATGAGCAGTTCTTC. It yields the protein CSARVQGSNEQFF.

This clonotype was seen more than once but under ten times. The chain combines TRBV7-9 with TRBJ1-2, with 8 bases lining up with TRBD1. This CDR3 has 13 amino acids. Germline V gene lookup returns CDR1 SEHNR and CDR2 FQNEAQ (reference sequence). Trimming removed 1 base from V and 7 bases from J; junction bases left unmatched: 2. The CDR3 bases are TGTGCCAGCAGCTTAGGGACAGGGATTGGCTACACCTTC. Translated, it gives CASSLGTGIGYTF.

This clonotype occurred a few times. The chain carries TRBV20-1 and TRBJ2-3; tentatively, D is TRBD2 (7 bases). The CDR3 spans 15 residues. CDR1 is DFQATT and CDR2 is SNEGSKA in the germline V gene (reference sequence). V was pared by 5 bases and J by 3 bases, with 18 bases between. The CDR3 sequence: CSAHNREGVTDTQYF. CDR3 bases: TGCAGTGCTCACAACAGGGAGGGGGTGACAGATACGCAGTATTTT.

The sample holds a few counts of this clonotype. The chain recombines TRBV12-5 with TRBJ2-5; D might be TRBD2 (6 bases). Trimming removed 5 bases from V and 0 bases from J, with 10 bases in between. Per germline, CDR1 LGHNT and CDR2 FRNRAP. This CDR3 has 14 amino acids. CDR3 region: CASGPGDYQETQYF. In DNA, the CDR3 is TGTGCTAGTGGTCCCGGGGACTACCAAGAGACCCAGTACTTC.

The genes are TRBV20-1 and TRBJ1-5; no clear D. The CDR3 extends over 12 amino acids. V dropped 0 bases and J dropped 4 bases, with 4 bases sitting between them. The germline V gene encodes CDR1 DFQATT and CDR2 SNEGSKA (reference sequence). The CDR3 DNA is TGCAGTGCTAGAGATGGAAATCAGCCCCAGCATTTT. Translated, it gives CSARDGNQPQHF.

The chain couples TRBV6-2 or TRBV6-3 to TRBJ2-4; a possible D gene is TRBD2 (5 bases). The CDR3 contains 16 residues. V gave up 4 bases and J gave up 6 bases, with 19 bases separating them. The germline V gene encodes CDR1 MNHEY and CDR2 SVGEGT. CDR3 nucleotide sequence: TGTGCCAGCAGTTTGCAGAGGGAAGGGCCCAGAAACATTCAGTACTTC. Translated, it gives CASSLQREGPRNIQYF.

The gene calls are TRBV9 and TRBJ1-2, with no clear D. The CDR3 sequence is 16 residues long. CDR1 is SGDLS, CDR2 YYNGEE, per germline. V lost 1 base to trimming and J lost 3 bases, with 16 bases between them. CDR3 region: CASSVPRVGRDYGYTF. DNA for the CDR3: TGTGCCAGCAGCGTACCCCGGGTTGGCAGAGACTATGGCTACACCTTC.

The V call is TRBV6-1, the J call TRBJ1-1; D is ambiguous. The CDR3 has 18 amino acids. The V gene lost 7 bases and the J gene lost 0 bases, with 24 bases spanning the gap. Germline loops: CDR1 MNHNS, CDR2 SASEGT. The CDR3 loop reads CASTPRYQIQELNTEAFF. For the CDR3, the DNA is TGTGCCAGCACCCCGAGGTACCAAATCCAAGAACTGAACACTGAAGCTTTCTTT.

The V and J genes are TRBV7-9 and TRBJ1-2; D remains ambiguous. Germline V gene lookup returns CDR1 SEHNR and CDR2 FQNEAQ (reference sequence). This CDR3 spans 15 amino acids. Trimming removed 4 bases from V and 0 bases from J, with 12 bases in between. The CDR3 reads CASSSVATSNYGYTF. Here the CDR3 DNA reads TGTGCCAGCAGCTCGGTGGCCACTTCTAACTATGGCTACACCTTC. The variable domain in full, with the rest retrieved from reference TRBV7-9 and TRBJ1-2, is DTGVSQNPRHKITKRGQNVTFRCDPISEHNRLYWYRQTLGQGPEFLTYFQNEAQLEKSRLLSDRFSAERPKGSFSTLEIQRTEQGDSAMYLCASSSVATSNYGYTFGSGTRLTVV.

The chain uses TRBV12-3 or TRBV12-4 and TRBJ2-1; TRBD2 agrees at 9 bases. The length of the CDR3 is 16 residues. V gave up 8 bases and J gave up 4 bases; unmatched junction bases: 12. The CDR3 spells CASFDRTSAGYNEQFF. The DNA for the CDR3 is TGTGCCAGCTTCGACCGGACTAGCGCAGGTTACAATGAGCAGTTCTTC.

V and J are TRBV20-1 and TRBJ2-3; unclear D gene. V was trimmed by 2 bases and J by 7 bases, leaving 19 bases between them. Germline CDR1 is DFQATT and CDR2 is SNEGSKA (reference sequence). The CDR3 runs 15 residues. The CDR3 DNA reads TGCAGTGCTAGACCTCATCCCCCGACGACATATACGCAGTATTTT. Protein: CSARPHPPTTYTQYF.

The chain is built from TRBV29-1 and TRBJ2-7, with D perhaps assigned TRBD1 or TRBD2 (6 bases each). Germline V gene lookup returns CDR1 SQVTM and CDR2 ANQGSEA. Trimming stripped 4 bases from V and 2 bases from J, with 15 bases between. CDR3 length: 14 residues. The CDR3 spells CSVGGASGTYEQYF. The CDR3 DNA reads TGCAGCGTTGGGGGGGCCTCAGGCACCTACGAGCAGTACTTC.

The gene calls are TRBV24-1 and TRBJ2-7, with 9 bases lining up with TRBD1. The J segment lost 5 bases and the V segment lost 3 bases, leaving 4 bases of the junction unmatched. The CDR3 has 14 amino acids. CDR1 and CDR2 (germline): KGHDR, SFDVKD. In nucleotides, the CDR3 is TGTGCCACCAGTGATCGGACAGGGGAGGACGAGCAGTACTTC. It specifies CATSDRTGEDEQYF.

This clonotype was observed at least ten times. This chain connects TRBV20-1 to TRBJ2-1; the D is unclear. CDR3 size: 13 residues. Trimming removed 6 bases from V and 6 bases from J, with 15 bases in between. Germline assignment: CDR1 DFQATT and CDR2 SNEGSKA (reference sequence). The CDR3: CSATHPVRNEQFF. CDR3 nucleotide sequence: TGCAGTGCCACTCATCCGGTGCGCAATGAGCAGTTCTTC.

The chain joins TRBV6-2 or TRBV6-3 to TRBJ2-5; D not certain. The CDR3 is made up of 13 amino acids. CDR1 and CDR2 from the germline V gene are MNHEY and SVGEGT. Trimming shortened V by 5 bases and J by 14 bases, and 21 bases separated the two germline ends. Written as DNA, the CDR3 is TGTGCCAGCAGTATCCGACACGTCTATCCGGGCTACTTC. Translation gives CASSIRHVYPGYF.

This sequence joins TRBV5-1 and TRBJ2-5; TRBD1 agrees at 10 bases. Germline V gene data show CDR1 as SGHRS and CDR2 as YFSETQ. The CDR3 covers 15 residues. V lost 4 bases and J lost 5; bases outside the gene matches: 8. CDR3 bases: TGCGCCAGCAGCCCAGACAGGGGGCTCTCGGAGACCCAGTACTTC. It yields the protein CASSPDRGLSETQYF.

The J gene is TRBJ2-2, the V gene TRBV7-2, with unresolved D. This CDR3 spans 13 amino acids. V lost 3 bases to trimming and J lost 6 bases, with 8 bases between them. Germline CDR1 and CDR2: SGHTA and FQGNSA. The CDR3 DNA reads TGTGCCAGCAGCTTGGGTCAGGCCGGGGAGCTGTTTTTT. Its protein is CASSLGQAGELFF.

The chain recombines TRBV5-6 with TRBJ2-2; 12 bases line up with TRBD1. Per the germline V gene, CDR1 is SGHDT and CDR2 is YYEEEE. The V gene end was trimmed by 4 bases and the J gene end by 5 bases; junction bases not matched to a gene: 3. This CDR3 spans 15 amino acids. This CDR3 is CASSRDRGQTGELFF. CDR3 in DNA: TGTGCCAGCAGCCGGGACAGGGGGCAAACCGGGGAGCTGTTTTTT.